The T cell receptor beta chain under discussion was sequenced for a study of T cell repertoires in ileal Crohn's disease. The overall study: Thiopurines (under 12) or anti-TNF agents (roughly 18) were given postoperatively to about half. General study results and limits: Mucosal expansions were suggested to be mainly CD8 T cells.

A note on this clone: Its antigen is not known.

TCRdb keeps only in-frame clones here, not all; method: immunoSEQ multiplex PCR. In the table there are tens of thousands of clones, roughly 81% of which are singletons. CDR1 is SGHRS, CDR2 YFSETQ, per germline. The CDR3 is made up of 16 amino acids. Trimming pared 0 bases from V and 5 bases from J, leaving 18 bases between. Included were adult ileal or ileocolonic Crohn's patients indicated for ileocolonic resection. The sequenced sample consisted of ileal tissue. The TCR comes from an adult with Crohn's disease. The chain uses TRBV5-1 and TRBJ2-7; D is perhaps TRBD1 (5 bases). Written as DNA, the CDR3 is TGCGCCAGCAGCTTGGCCGCAGGGTTGATCGCGGACGAGCAGTACTTC. As protein: CASSLAAGLIADEQYF.